The source of this TCR beta chain is a study of cytomegalovirus exposure and HLA in healthy donors (dated by TCRdb to about 2017). Regarding the research as a whole: According to a later analysis, one platform produced both the roughly 130 validation repertoires and the roughly 660 repertoires of the first cohort. The study aimed to test whether signatures of past pathogen exposure could be identified by cataloging public T cell receptors. Along with the roughly 610-subject first cohort, a separate validation cohort of around 110 different subjects was used. High-throughput TCR immunosequencing, statistical association of individual TCRs with disease status, and machine learning were combined to predict cytomegalovirus infection status. The study at large found these results: Across donors, most TCR sequences were observed very rarely, whereas some public TCRs were present in many individuals. The authors suggested that the approach could potentially be generalized to other disease states and immunological phenotypes. In vitro tests confirmed that a few of the cytomegalovirus-associated TCR beta chains recognize cytomegalovirus antigens. Cytomegalovirus status was reported to be diagnosed by the classifier with high specificity and sensitivity in both the original and validation cohorts. Of the cluster scores, roughly 95% were above 0 in a later analysis, which found that TCRs clustered in the first cohort also tended to co-occur in the 110 or so validation repertoires. All 120 or so repertoires were used to score co-occurrence in the validation cohort in a later analysis, because that analysis had no HLA typing for the cohort. The study listed 150 to 200 TCR beta chains as associated with cytomegalovirus.

As encoded in the germline V gene, CDR1 is MGHRA while CDR2 is YSYEKL. Measured from the cysteine to the phenylalanine, the CDR3 is 16 residues long. This entry keeps only the CDR3 DNA: 48 bases, framed from base 1. V is cut back by 8 bases and J by 4 bases, with 6 bases in the junction unmatched. Donors formed part of the validation cohort, which comprised 120 or so subjects and was distinct from the first cohort of some 700 subjects. Library construction relied on the immunoSEQ multiplex PCR assay. In the authors' own workflow: To diagnose cytomegalovirus status from the catalog of TCR beta chain sequences, a statistical classification framework was built. TCRdb's version of the immuneACCESS table is confined to in-frame rearrangements and falls short of the full clone set. An unresolved V gene accounts for under half of the shortfall where checked; the remainder is of unknown origin. That table gives V, J and clone size, and the DNA gave D and trimming. The sample table shows approximately 170,000 clones, and 85% are seen once. The ten largest clones represent approximately 15% of the sample.

Note on this clone: This receptor's antigen is unknown. No base qualities exist here, and no much larger clone lies one base off it.

The sample taken for sequencing was PBMCs. The origin of this receptor is a young man in good health and CMV-seropositive. The rearranged segments are TRBV4-1 and TRBJ2-2, with 14 central nucleotides matching TRBD2. The sequenced DNA is TGCGCCAGCGGACTAGCGGGAGGACGGGTCACCGGGGAGCTGTTTTTT. Its protein reads: CASGLAGGRVTGELFF.